This TCR beta chain stems from a study of blood T cell repertoires in COVID-19 (dated by TCRdb to the early 2020s). General notes on the study: Samples from collaborators originated in the United States, Italy and Spain and spanned both the acute and convalescent phases of COVID-19. A de-identified subject ID, COVID-19 status, age in years and sex were almost always included in the sample metadata. Subjects who had been exposed to COVID-19, were actively infected with it, or had recovered from it provided the deeply sampled blood TCRbeta repertoires that made up the dataset. The repertoires were released in a freely available public database intended as a resource for research on the immune response to SARS-CoV-2. Where HLA class I and class II types were available, the types were taken from metadata supplied by the sample provider, not from assay-based typing. The material from the prospective study consisted of cDNA or gDNA derived from T cells, B-cell-depleted T cells, or PBMCs. Samples came from the ongoing ImmuneRACE study (first 160 participants) plus 1,254 subjects from 6 global collaborators. Overall results and qualifications from the work: The amount of clinical and demographic metadata varied by source and participant and was provided uncurated.

TCRbeta CDR3 regions were amplified from genomic DNA using the immunoSEQ Assay, a bias-controlled multiplex PCR. Concerning the study's data processing: Within the assay, amplification of reference gene primers was used to estimate how many nucleated cells each sample contained. To quantify the absolute abundance of each unique TCRbeta CDR3 rearrangement, sequence reads were collapsed and filtered. For each sample, productive Simpson clonality was calculated as the square root of Simpson's diversity index over productive rearrangements. In its TCRdb copy, this immuneACCESS table keeps in-frame sequences only and misses some clones. Where compared with another copy, unresolved V genes explain less than half of these, and the others have no known cause. That table gives V, J and clone size, and the DNA gave D and trimming. The sample table contains 200,000 to 300,000 clones; only one count was recorded for about nine tenths of them. Clones ranked in the top ten supply under 4.5% of the sample.

This clone has ten or more counts. Its antigen is unknown. No much larger clonotype is one base removed from it; base qualities were not supplied. The junction shows trimming of 3 bases on V and 2 bases on J, and the gene matches do not reach 2 bases of it. CDR3 length: 14 amino acids, cysteine to phenylalanine. Only the CDR3 portion is preserved as DNA: 42 bases, with reading frame beginning at the first base. As encoded in the germline V gene, CDR1 is MGHRA while CDR2 is YSYEKL. A second Seattle source provided samples from volunteer blood donors who had recovered from COVID-19. Collaborating institutions collected whole blood in K2EDTA tubes following their own protocols. Collaborator samples were shipped for TCRbeta analysis as frozen whole blood, isolated PBMCs, or DNA extracted from either sample type.

The source of this sequence is a man aged 60-69 years who had recovered from COVID-19. The sequenced sample consisted of peripheral blood. In this chain, TRBV4-1 is recombined with TRBJ2-7; TRBD1 lines up with 9 middle nucleotides. At the DNA level, the sequence is TGCGCCAGCAGCCAGGGGACAGGGACCTACGAGCAGTACTTC. Its protein product is CASSQGTGTYEQYF.